This is a list of T cell receptor beta chains from one sample in a study of a mutant IDH1 vaccine in newly diagnosed glioma. Produced via immunoSEQ multiplex PCR; TCRdb's table is partial and in-frame only. The table includes about 38,000 clones, about 84% detected once. Their antigen targets remain unknown. Sequences were derived from PBMCs, sampled from a glioma patient whose treatment included an IDH1 peptide vaccine. These receptors all come from a man in his forties with glioma. Each CDR3 is given with its conserved first and last residue. A D gene is named only where the DNA matches it firmly. The size entry is marked missing in some rows and otherwise reads once, few, many or a size class.

TRBD1,TRBV18,NA,TRBJ2-7,TGTGCCAGCTCCTCTGACAGGGGGCGCCTCTACGAGCAGTACTTC,CASSSDRGRLYEQYF
NA,TRBV2,few,TRBJ1-4,TGTGCCAGCAGTCCCGTTGGGGAAAAACTGTTTTTT,CASSPVGEKLFF
NA,TRBV2,NA,TRBJ1-3,TGTGCCAGCAGTGGGGCGGAAGGCAAGATCTACACCATATATTTT,CASSGAEGKIYTIYF
TRBD2,TRBV7-9,once,TRBJ2-2,TGTGCCAGCGGGCACCCGGGGGGGACCGGGGAGCTGTTTTTT,CASGHPGGTGELFF
NA,TRBV5-8,NA,TRBJ1-6,TGTGCCAGCAGCTTGAAGGTTGTGGTTTCACCCCTCCACTTT,CASSLKVVVSPLHF
NA,TRBV6-5,hyperexpanded,TRBJ1-4,TGTGCCAGCAGTCCCGAGGGTTGGGCTAATGAAAAACTGTTTTTT,CASSPEGWANEKLFF
TRBD1,TRBV7-9,NA,TRBJ1-2,TGTGCCAGCAGCCGACAGGGGGTAAAGGATGGCTACACCTTC,CASSRQGVKDGYTF
NA,TRBV5-1,few,TRBJ2-5,TGCGCCAGCAGCCCCGTGACTACCGCACAAGAGACCCAGTACTTC,CASSPVTTAQETQYF
NA,TRBV7-2,few,TRBJ1-2,TGTGCCAACACAGAAAACACTAACTATGGCTACACCTTC,CANTENTNYGYTF
NA,TRBV6-5,NA,TRBJ1-2,TGTGCCAGCAGACGTGGACAGAACTATGGCTACACCTTC,CASRRGQNYGYTF
NA,TRBV9,NA,TRBJ1-1,TGTGCCAGCAGCGCAGGGACGGCTGGGACTGAAGCTTTCTTT,CASSAGTAGTEAFF
TRBD1,TRBV5-6,medium-sized,TRBJ2-1,TGTGCCAGCAGCTTTGGGGACAGGGCCTACAATGAGCAGTTCTTC,CASSFGDRAYNEQFF
NA,TRBV6-5,NA,TRBJ2-3,TGTGCCAGCAGTTACGAGCCCGCAGATACGCAGTATTTT,CASSYEPADTQYF
NA,TRBV27,NA,TRBJ1-2,TGTGCCAGCAGTTTATCGGGCCAGGGAAGAGGCTACACCTTC,CASSLSGQGRGYTF
NA,TRBV5-6,NA,TRBJ1-1,TGTGCCAGCAGCCTCTGGGGGAACACTGAAGCTTTCTTT,CASSLWGNTEAFF
NA,TRBV6-6,NA,TRBJ2-2,TGTGCCAGCAGTCCGCCTGGCGGGGAGCTGTTTTTT,CASSPPGGELFF
NA,TRBV30,few,TRBJ1-1,TGTGCCTGGATCTCAGGGGACCCTCGGGCTTTCTTT,CAWISGDPRAFF
TRBD1,TRBV6-5,NA,TRBJ2-7,TGTGCCAGCAGCCCAACTCGACAGGGAGCCTACGAGCAGTACTTC,CASSPTRQGAYEQYF
TRBD2,TRBV5-1,NA,TRBJ2-7,TGCGCCAGCAGCTTGGAGCGGGGTACCTACGAGCAGTACTTC,CASSLERGTYEQYF
TRBD2,TRBV2,NA,TRBJ2-1,TGTGCCAGCAGGGCGGGACTAGCGGGGGGCAATGAGCAGTTCTTC,CASRAGLAGGNEQFF
NA,TRBV30,once,TRBJ2-1,TGTGCCTGGAATTCCGGGACGGCTTACAATGAGCAGTTCTTC,CAWNSGTAYNEQFF
NA,TRBV2,NA,TRBJ1-6,TGTGCCAGCAGTGAAGCCGGGCCATGGGATTCACCCCTCCACTTT,CASSEAGPWDSPLHF
NA,TRBV4-1,NA,TRBJ1-1,TGCGCCAGCAGCCCCCCAGGGTACTCTGAAGCTTTCTTT,CASSPPGYSEAFF
NA,TRBV30,NA,TRBJ2-5,TGTGCCTGGAGCGGGACCCTTCACGAGACCCAGTACTTC,CAWSGTLHETQYF
NA,TRBV5-4,NA,TRBJ2-1,TGTGCCAGCAGTCGGACAGCCTACAATGAGCAGTTCTTC,CASSRTAYNEQFF
NA,TRBV5-1,NA,TRBJ2-7,TGCGCCAGCAGCTTGGTGGTGGCCCCATACGAGCAGTACTTC,CASSLVVAPYEQYF
NA,TRBV5-6,NA,TRBJ2-3,TGTGCCAGCAGCCGTATTGGGCAAGATACGCAGTATTTT,CASSRIGQDTQYF
NA,TRBV30,NA,TRBJ1-4,TGTGCCTGGAACCCCGCAACTAATGAAAAACTGTTTTTT,CAWNPATNEKLFF
TRBD1,TRBV29-1,NA,TRBJ1-4,TGCAGCGTTGGGACAGGGTCAAGGGAAAAACTGTTTTTT,CSVGTGSREKLFF
TRBD1,TRBV2,NA,TRBJ1-6,TGTGCCAGCCAGGGGGCGAATTCACCCCTCCACTTT,CASQGANSPLHF
TRBD2,TRBV6-5,once,TRBJ2-6,TGTGCCAGCAGTCCCCTAGCGGCAGGGGCCAACGTCCTGACTTTC,CASSPLAAGANVLTF
NA,TRBV25-1,NA,TRBJ2-1,TGTGCCAGCGCCGACTCATACTCCTACAATGAGCAGTTCTTC,CASADSYSYNEQFF
NA,TRBV19,few,TRBJ1-2,TGTGCCAGTAGTCTCGGGACAACCTATGGCTACACCTTC,CASSLGTTYGYTF
NA,TRBV6-5,NA,TRBJ2-2,TGTGCCAGCAGTTATCTCCGGGCCAACACCGGGGAGCTGTTTTTT,CASSYLRANTGELFF
TRBD1,TRBV5-1,NA,TRBJ2-7,TGCGCCAGCAGCATCGGGACAGCATACGAGCAGTACTTC,CASSIGTAYEQYF
NA,TRBV6-6,NA,TRBJ1-4,TGTGCCAGCGCCCAGAAGGGGAGCTGGTTTTTT,CASAQKGSWFF
NA,TRBV29-1,NA,TRBJ1-2,TGCAGCGTTGAGGACCGGAGGGGCTACACCTTC,CSVEDRRGYTF
TRBD2,TRBV11-2,few,TRBJ2-5,TGTGCCAGCAGCTTAGGGTCTAGCGGGGGCCAAGAGACCCAGTACTTC,CASSLGSSGGQETQYF
NA,TRBV2,once,TRBJ1-4,TGTGCCAGCAGTTCCTACGGCGCACCTAATGAAAAACTGTTTTTT,CASSSYGAPNEKLFF
NA,TRBV5-1,NA,TRBJ1-1,TGCGCCAGCAGCTCCTACCCGGGGGTGGAAGCTTTCTTT,CASSSYPGVEAFF
NA,TRBV29-1,NA,TRBJ2-1,TGCAGCGTTCTCAGGACGACCGACCTCAATGAGCAGTTCTTC,CSVLRTTDLNEQFF
NA,TRBV18,NA,TRBJ1-2,TGTGCCAGCTCACCGGGGAACAAGGTCAACTATGGCTACACCTTC,CASSPGNKVNYGYTF
NA,TRBV30,NA,TRBJ1-5,TGTGCCTGGAGTGTCCGAGGGGGGAGCAATCAGCCCCAGCATTTT,CAWSVRGGSNQPQHF
NA,TRBV15,NA,TRBJ1-1,TGTGCCACCAGGCAAGGGGCTGGTGGTCGAGCTTTCTTT,CATRQGAGGRAFF
TRBD1,TRBV2,NA,TRBJ1-1,TGTGCCAGCAGCTTGACAGGGGGCTATACTGAAGCTTTCTTT,CASSLTGGYTEAFF
NA,TRBV27,NA,TRBJ2-2,TGTGCCAGCGCCACGGGGACACACACCGGGGAGCTGTTTTTT,CASATGTHTGELFF
NA,TRBV29-1,NA,TRBJ2-3,TGCAGCGTTTGGGTCGAGACGCAGTATTTT,CSVWVETQYF
NA,TRBV15,few,TRBJ1-1,TGTGCCACCAGCAGAGGGGGGGGGCCCACTGAAGCTTTCTTT,CATSRGGGPTEAFF
NA,TRBV7-2,NA,TRBJ1-1,TGTGCCAGCAGCTTACAGCCAGGGACTGAAGCTTTCTTT,CASSLQPGTEAFF
TRBD2,TRBV4-1,NA,TRBJ2-1,TGCGCCAGCAGCCGAGCCGGGGGACTAGCGGAAAATGAGCAGTTCTTC,CASSRAGGLAENEQFF
NA,TRBV7-9,NA,TRBJ1-6,TGTGCCAGCAGCCCTACCTTCGAGGGATCACCCCTCCACTTT,CASSPTFEGSPLHF
NA,TRBV19,NA,TRBJ1-1,TGTGCCAGTATGTGGGGACCGAACACTGAAGCTTTCTTT,CASMWGPNTEAFF
NA,TRBV10-1,NA,TRBJ2-2,TGCGCCAGCAGTGCTGAGCTATCCTCCACCGGGGAGCTGTTTTTT,CASSAELSSTGELFF
NA,TRBV9,once,TRBJ2-3,TGTGCCAGCAGCGTAGGGCCTAGGATGGATACGCAGTATTTT,CASSVGPRMDTQYF
NA,TRBV5-1,NA,TRBJ1-6,TGCGCCAGCAGCTTGGACAGGGTAAATTCACCCCTCCACTTT,CASSLDRVNSPLHF